The text below deals with one TCR beta chain. Its target is not known. Template material for TCR beta VDJ and CDR3 profiling consisted of genomic DNA. In TCRdb, the reads were re-called with MiXCR into one record per CDR3 protein. Among around 33,000 distinct CDR3 sequences, around 76% were seen once, and the ten largest hold approximately 22%. The data originate from a study of CD8+CD57+ T cells in acquired aplastic anemia. Turning to the study itself: On average, sorted CD4+ and CD8+ cells gave 2.5 to 4 ug of DNA.

V was trimmed by 4 bases and J by 3 bases, leaving 8 bases between them. Looked up from germline, CDR1 is SGDLS and CDR2 is YYNGEE. The CDR3 is 12 residues long. Broader study findings: Significance was not reached for CD8+ Simpson's diversity between patients and controls.

The sequence came from a human donor in good health, serving as a control. The V gene is TRBV9, the J gene TRBJ2-7, with D hard to call. The specimen was sorted CD4+, CD8+, or CD8+CD57+ T cells (not recorded which) from PBMCs. This chain's CDR3 is CASSLSDYEQYF. The CDR3 DNA follows: TGTGCCAGCAGCTTAAGTGACTACGAGCAGTACTTC.